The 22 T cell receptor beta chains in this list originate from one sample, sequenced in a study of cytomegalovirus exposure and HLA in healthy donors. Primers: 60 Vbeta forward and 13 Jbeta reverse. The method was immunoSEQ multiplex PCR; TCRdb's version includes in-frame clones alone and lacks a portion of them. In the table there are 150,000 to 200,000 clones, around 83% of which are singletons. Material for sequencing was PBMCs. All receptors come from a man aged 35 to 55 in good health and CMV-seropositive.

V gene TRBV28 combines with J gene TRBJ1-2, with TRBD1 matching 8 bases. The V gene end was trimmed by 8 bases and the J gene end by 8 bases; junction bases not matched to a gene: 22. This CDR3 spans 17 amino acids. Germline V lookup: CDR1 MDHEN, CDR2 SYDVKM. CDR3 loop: CASRTLDGRGQLGGYTF. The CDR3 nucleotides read TGTGCCAGCCGGACCTTGGATGGCAGGGGGCAATTGGGAGGCTACACCTTC.

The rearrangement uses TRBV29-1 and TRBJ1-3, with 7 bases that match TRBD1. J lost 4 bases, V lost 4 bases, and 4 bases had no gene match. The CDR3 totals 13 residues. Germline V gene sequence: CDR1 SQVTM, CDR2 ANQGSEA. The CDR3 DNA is TGCAGCGTTGGCCAGGGGGTAGGAAACACCATATATTTT. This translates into CSVGQGVGNTIYF.

The CDR3 is CASSQDGGTVEAGELFF. CDR3 in DNA: TGTGCCAGCAGCCAAGATGGGGGGACTGTGGAGGCCGGGGAGCTGTTTTTT. This sequence joins TRBV4-2 and TRBJ2-2, with D tentatively TRBD2 (6 bases). Germline-derived CDR1 and CDR2 are LGHNA and YNFKEQ. V was shortened by 0 bases and J by 6 bases, with 17 bases between the two germline ends. The CDR3 contains 17 residues.

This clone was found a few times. The CDR3 nucleotides are TGTGCCAGCAGTCCCCTTAGGAGCGGGGAGCTGTTTTTT. Its translation: CASSPLRSGELFF. J is TRBJ2-2 and V is TRBV27; D not resolved. The germline V and J ends were trimmed by 5 bases and 7 bases, with 11 bases remaining between them. Germline CDR1 MNHEY, CDR2 SMNVEV (reference sequence). The CDR3 runs to 13 residues.

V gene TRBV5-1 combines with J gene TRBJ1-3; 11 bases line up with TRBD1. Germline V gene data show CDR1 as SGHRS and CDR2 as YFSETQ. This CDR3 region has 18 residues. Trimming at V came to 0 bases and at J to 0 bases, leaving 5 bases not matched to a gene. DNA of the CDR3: TGCGCCAGCAGCTTGGGGACAGGGGGCTTTTCCTCTGGAAACACCATATATTTT. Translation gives CASSLGTGGFSSGNTIYF.

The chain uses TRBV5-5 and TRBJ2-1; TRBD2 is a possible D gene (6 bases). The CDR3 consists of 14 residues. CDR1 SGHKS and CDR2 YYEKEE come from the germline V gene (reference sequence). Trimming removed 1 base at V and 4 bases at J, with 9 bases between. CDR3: CASSLLSGYNEQFF. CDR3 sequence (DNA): TGTGCCAGCAGCTTGCTTAGCGGATACAATGAGCAGTTCTTC.

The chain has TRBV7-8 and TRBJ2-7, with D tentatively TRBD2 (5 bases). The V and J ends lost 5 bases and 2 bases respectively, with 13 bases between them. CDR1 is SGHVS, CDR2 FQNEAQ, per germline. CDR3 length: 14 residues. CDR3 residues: CASSPRSGPYEQYF. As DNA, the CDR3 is TGTGCCAGCAGCCCCCGGAGCGGCCCCTACGAGCAGTACTTC.

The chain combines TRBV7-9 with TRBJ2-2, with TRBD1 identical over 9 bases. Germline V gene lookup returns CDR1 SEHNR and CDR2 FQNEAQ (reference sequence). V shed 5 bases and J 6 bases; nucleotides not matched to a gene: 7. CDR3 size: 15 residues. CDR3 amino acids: CASSARDRVPGELFF. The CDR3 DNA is TGTGCCAGCAGCGCCCGGGACAGGGTACCCGGGGAGCTGTTTTTT. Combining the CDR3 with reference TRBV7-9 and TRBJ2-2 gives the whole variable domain DTGVSQNPRHKITKRGQNVTFRCDPISEHNRLYWYRQTLGQGPEFLTYFQNEAQLEKSRLLSDRFSAERPKGSFSTLEIQRTEQGDSAMYLCASSARDRVPGELFFGEGSRLTVL.

The CDR3 sequence is CASSLGRAGTDTQYF. For the CDR3, the DNA is TGTGCCAGCAGCTTAGGGAGGGCCGGTACAGATACGCAGTATTTT. This rearrangement joins TRBV7-8 to TRBJ2-3; D may be TRBD2 (6 bases). Germline V CDR1 and CDR2: SGHVS, FQNEAQ. V dropped 1 base and J dropped 3 bases, with 11 bases sitting between them. The CDR3 extends over 15 amino acids.

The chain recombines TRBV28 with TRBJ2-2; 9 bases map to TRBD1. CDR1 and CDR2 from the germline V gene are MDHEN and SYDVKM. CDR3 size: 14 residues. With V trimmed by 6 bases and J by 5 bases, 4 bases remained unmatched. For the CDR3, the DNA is TGTGCCAGCAGGGGACAGGGTAAAACCGGGGAGCTGTTTTTT. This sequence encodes CASRGQGKTGELFF.

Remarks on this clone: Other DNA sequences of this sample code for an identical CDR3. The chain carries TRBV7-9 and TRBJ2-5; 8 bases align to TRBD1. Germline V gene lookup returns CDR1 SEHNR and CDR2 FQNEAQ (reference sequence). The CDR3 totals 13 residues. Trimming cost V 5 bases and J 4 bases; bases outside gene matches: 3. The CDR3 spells CASSRGQGETQYF. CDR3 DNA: TGTGCCAGCAGCCGTGGACAGGGAGAGACCCAGTACTTC.

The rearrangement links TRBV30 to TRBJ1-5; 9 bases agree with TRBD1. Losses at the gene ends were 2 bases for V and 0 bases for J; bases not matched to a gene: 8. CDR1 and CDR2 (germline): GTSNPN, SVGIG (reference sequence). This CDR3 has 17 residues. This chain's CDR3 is CAWSKSGTGISNQPQHF. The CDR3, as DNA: TGTGCCTGGAGTAAATCCGGGACAGGGATTAGCAATCAGCCCCAGCATTTT.

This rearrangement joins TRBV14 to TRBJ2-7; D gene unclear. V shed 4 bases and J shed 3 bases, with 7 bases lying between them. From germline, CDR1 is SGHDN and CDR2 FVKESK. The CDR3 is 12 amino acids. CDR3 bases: TGTGCCAGCAGCCCGAGAGACTACGAGCAGTACTTC. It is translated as CASSPRDYEQYF.

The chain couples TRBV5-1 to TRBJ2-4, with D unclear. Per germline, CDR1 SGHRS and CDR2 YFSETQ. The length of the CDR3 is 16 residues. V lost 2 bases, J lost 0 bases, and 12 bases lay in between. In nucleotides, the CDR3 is TGCGCCAGCAGCTTTATTCAGGCCGTAGCCAAAAACATTCAGTACTTC. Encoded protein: CASSFIQAVAKNIQYF.

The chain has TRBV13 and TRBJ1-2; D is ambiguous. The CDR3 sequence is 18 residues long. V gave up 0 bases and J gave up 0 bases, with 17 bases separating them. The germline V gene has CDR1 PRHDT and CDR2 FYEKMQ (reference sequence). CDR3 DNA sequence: TGTGCCAGCAGCTTAGGCCTTGGGAGGGCTTTAGCTAACTATGGCTACACCTTC. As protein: CASSLGLGRALANYGYTF.

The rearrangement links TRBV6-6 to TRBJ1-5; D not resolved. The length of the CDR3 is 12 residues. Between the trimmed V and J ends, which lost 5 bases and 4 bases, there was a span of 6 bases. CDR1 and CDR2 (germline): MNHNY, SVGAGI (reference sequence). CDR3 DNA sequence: TGTGCCAGCAGTAATAATAATCAGCCCCAGCATTTT. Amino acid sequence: CASSNNNQPQHF.

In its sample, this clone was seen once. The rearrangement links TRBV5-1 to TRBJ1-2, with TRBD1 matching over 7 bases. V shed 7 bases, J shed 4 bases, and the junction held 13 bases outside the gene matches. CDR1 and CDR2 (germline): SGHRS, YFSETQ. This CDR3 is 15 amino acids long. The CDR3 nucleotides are TGCGCCAGCGCGGGCAGGGGGGATAATAGCTATGGCTACACCTTC. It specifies CASAGRGDNSYGYTF.

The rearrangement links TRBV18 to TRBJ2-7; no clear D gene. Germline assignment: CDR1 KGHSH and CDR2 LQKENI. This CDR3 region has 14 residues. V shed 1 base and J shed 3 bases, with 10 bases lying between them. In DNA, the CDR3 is TGTGCCAGCTCACCACTGTCGCCAGACTACGAGCAGTACTTC. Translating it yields CASSPLSPDYEQYF. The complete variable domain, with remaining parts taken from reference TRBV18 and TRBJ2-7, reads NAGVMQNPRHLVRRRGQEARLRCSPMKGHSHVYWYRQLPEEGLKFMVYLQKENIIDESGMPKERFSAEFPKEGPSILRIQQVVRGDSAAYFCASSPLSPDYEQYFGPGTRLTVT.

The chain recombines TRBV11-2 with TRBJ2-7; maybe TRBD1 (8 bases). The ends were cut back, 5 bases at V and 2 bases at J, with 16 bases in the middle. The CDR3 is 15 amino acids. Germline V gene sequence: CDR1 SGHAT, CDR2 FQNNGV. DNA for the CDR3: TGTGCCAGCAGCCCCGGACAGGGACTAACCTACGAGCAGTACTTC. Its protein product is CASSPGQGLTYEQYF.

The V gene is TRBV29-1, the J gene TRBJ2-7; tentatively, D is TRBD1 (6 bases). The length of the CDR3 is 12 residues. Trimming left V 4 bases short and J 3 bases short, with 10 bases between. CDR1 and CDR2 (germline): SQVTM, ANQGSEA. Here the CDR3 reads CSVAQGNYEQYF. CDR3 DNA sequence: TGCAGCGTTGCCCAGGGGAACTACGAGCAGTACTTC.

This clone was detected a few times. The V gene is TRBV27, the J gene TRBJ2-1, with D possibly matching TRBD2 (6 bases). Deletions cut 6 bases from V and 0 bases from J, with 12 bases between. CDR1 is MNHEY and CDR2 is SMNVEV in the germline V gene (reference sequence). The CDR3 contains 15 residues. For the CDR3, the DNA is TGTGCCAGCAGGGGCTTCGGGAGCTCCTACAATGAGCAGTTCTTC. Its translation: CASRGFGSSYNEQFF.

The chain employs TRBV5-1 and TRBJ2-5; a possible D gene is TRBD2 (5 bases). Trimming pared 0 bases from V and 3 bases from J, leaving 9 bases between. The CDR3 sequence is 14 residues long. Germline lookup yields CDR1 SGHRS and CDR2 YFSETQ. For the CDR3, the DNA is TGCGCCAGCAGCTTGGTAGGGAGCGAAGAGACCCAGTACTTC. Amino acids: CASSLVGSEETQYF.